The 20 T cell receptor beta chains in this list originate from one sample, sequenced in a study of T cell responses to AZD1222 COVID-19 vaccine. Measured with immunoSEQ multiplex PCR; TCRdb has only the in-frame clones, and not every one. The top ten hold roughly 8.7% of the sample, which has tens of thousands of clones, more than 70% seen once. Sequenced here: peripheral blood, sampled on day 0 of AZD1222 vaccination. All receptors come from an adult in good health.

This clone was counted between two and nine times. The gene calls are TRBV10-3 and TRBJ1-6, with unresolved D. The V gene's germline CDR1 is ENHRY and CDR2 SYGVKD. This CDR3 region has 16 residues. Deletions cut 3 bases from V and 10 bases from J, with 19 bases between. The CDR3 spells CAISEQSPFLGSPLHF. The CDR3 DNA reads TGTGCCATCAGTGAACAGAGTCCATTCTTGGGGTCACCCCTCCACTTT.

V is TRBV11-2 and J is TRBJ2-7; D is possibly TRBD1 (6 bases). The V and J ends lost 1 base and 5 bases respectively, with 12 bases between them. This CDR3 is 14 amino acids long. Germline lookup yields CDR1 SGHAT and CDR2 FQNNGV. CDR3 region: CASSLAGAGNEQYF. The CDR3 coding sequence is TGTGCCAGCAGCTTAGCAGGGGCAGGAAACGAGCAGTACTTC.

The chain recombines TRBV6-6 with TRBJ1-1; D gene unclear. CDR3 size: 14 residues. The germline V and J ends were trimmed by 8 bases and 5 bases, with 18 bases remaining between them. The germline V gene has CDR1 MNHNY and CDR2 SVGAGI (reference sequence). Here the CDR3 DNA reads TGTGCCAGCGTCCGACTTTCGGAAAGGACTGAAGCTTTCTTT. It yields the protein CASVRLSERTEAFF.

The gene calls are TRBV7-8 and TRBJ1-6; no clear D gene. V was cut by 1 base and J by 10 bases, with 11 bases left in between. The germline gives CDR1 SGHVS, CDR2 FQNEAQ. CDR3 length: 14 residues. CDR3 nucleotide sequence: TGTGCCAGCAGCTTAGAAGTAGGGAACTCACCCCTCCACTTT. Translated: CASSLEVGNSPLHF.

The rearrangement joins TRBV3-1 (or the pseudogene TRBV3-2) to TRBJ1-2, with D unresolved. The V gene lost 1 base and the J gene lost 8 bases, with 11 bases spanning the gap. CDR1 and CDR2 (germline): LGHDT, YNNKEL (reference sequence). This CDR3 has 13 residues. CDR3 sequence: CASSQGQKSGYTF. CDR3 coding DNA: TGTGCCAGCAGCCAAGGCCAGAAGTCGGGCTACACCTTC.

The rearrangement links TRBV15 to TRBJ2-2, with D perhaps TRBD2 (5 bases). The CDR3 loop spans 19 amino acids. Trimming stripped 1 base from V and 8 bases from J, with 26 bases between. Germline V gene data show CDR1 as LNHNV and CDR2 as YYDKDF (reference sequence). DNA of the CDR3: TGTGCCACCAGCAGAGGACGAGAGGGATTAAATCCAGGCACGGGGGAGCTGTTTTTT. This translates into CATSRGREGLNPGTGELFF. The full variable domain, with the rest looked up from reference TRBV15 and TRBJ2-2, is DAMVIQNPRYQVTQFGKPVTLSCSQTLNHNVMYWYQQKSSQAPKLLFHYYDKDFNNEADTPDNFQSRRPNTSFCFLDIRSPGLGDTAMYLCATSRGREGLNPGTGELFFGEGSRLTVL.

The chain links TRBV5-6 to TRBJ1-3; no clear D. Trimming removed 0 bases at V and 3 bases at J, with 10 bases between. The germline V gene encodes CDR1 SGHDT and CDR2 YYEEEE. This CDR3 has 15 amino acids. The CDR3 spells CASSLAASFGNTIYF. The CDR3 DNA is TGTGCCAGCAGCTTGGCGGCCTCTTTTGGAAACACCATATATTTT.

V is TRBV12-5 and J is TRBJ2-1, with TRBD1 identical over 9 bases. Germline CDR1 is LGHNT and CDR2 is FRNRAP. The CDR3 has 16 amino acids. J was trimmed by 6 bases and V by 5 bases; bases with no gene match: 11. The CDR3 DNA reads TGTGCTAGTGGTCTCGCCGGGACAGGGACGCTCAATGAGCAGTTCTTC. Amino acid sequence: CASGLAGTGTLNEQFF.

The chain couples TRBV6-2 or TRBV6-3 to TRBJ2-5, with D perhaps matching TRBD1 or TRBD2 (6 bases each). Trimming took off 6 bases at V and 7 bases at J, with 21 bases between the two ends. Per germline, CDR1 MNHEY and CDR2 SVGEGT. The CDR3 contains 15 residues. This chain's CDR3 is CASSPDWDLGGTQYF. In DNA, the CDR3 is TGTGCCAGCAGCCCCGATTGGGACTTAGGGGGGACCCAGTACTTC.

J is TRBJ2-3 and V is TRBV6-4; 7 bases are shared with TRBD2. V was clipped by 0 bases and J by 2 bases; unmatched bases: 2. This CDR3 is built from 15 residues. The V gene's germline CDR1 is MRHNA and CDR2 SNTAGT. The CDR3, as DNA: TGTGCCAGCAGTGACTCGGGGGGGACCACAGATACGCAGTATTTT. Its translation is CASSDSGGTTDTQYF.

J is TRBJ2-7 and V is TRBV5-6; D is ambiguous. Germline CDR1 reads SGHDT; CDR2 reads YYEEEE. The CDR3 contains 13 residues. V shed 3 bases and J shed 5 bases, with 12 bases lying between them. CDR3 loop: CASSWLVENEQYF. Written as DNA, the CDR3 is TGTGCCAGCAGCTGGCTAGTCGAGAACGAGCAGTACTTC.

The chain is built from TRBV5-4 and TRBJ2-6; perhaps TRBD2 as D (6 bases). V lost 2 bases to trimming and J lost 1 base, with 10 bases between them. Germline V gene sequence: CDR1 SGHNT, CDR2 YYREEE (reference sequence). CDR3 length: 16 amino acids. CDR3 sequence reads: CASSFPEGSGANVLTF. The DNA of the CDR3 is TGTGCCAGCAGCTTCCCGGAGGGGTCTGGGGCCAACGTCCTGACTTTC.

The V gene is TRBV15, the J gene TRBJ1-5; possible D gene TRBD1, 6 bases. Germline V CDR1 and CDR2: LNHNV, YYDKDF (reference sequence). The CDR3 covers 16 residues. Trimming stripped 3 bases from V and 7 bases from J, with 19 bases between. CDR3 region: CATSSVFRGEGQPQHF. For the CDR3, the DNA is TGTGCCACCAGCAGTGTTTTCAGGGGCGAAGGACAGCCCCAGCATTTT.

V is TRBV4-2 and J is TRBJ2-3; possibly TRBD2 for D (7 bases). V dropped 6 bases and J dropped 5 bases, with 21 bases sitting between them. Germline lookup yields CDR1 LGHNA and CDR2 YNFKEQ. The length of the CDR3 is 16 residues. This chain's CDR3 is CASRRTGGGGGDTQYF. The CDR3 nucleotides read TGTGCCAGCAGGCGGACGGGGGGCGGGGGAGGAGATACGCAGTATTTT.

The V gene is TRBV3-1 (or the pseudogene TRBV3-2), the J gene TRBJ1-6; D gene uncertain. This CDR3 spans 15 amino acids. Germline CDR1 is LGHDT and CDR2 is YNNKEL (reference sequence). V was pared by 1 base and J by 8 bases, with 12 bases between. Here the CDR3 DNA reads TGTGCCAGCAGCCAAGTTCTTCTTCGAGATTCACCCCTCCACTTT. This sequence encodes CASSQVLLRDSPLHF.

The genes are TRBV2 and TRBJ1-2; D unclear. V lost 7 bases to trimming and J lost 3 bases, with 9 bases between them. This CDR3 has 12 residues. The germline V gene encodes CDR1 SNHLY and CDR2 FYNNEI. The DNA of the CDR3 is TGTGCCAGCAAATGGGCTTACTATGGCTACACCTTC. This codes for CASKWAYYGYTF.

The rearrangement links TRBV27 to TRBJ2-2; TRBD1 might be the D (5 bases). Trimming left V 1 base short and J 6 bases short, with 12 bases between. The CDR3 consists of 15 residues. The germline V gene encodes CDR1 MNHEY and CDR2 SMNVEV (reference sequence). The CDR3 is CASSLWQGFSGELFF. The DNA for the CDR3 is TGTGCCAGCAGTTTATGGCAGGGATTTTCCGGGGAGCTGTTTTTT.

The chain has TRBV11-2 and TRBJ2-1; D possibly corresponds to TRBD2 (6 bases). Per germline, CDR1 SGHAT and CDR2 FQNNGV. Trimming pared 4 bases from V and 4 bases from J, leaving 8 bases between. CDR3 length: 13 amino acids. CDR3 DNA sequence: TGTGCCAGCAGCTGGGACTTGTACAATGAGCAGTTCTTC. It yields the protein CASSWDLYNEQFF.

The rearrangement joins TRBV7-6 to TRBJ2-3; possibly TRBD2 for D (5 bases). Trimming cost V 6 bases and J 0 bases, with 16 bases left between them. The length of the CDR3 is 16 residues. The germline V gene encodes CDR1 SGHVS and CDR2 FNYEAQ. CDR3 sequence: CASSSYGGGSTDTQYF. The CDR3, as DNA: TGTGCCAGCAGTTCGTATGGCGGAGGAAGCACAGATACGCAGTATTTT. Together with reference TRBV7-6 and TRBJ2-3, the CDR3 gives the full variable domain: GAGVSQSPRYKVTKRGQDVALRCDPISGHVSLYWYRQALGQGPEFLTYFNYEAQQDKSGLPNDRFSAERPEGSISTLTIQRTEQRDSAMYRCASSSYGGGSTDTQYFGPGTRLTVL.

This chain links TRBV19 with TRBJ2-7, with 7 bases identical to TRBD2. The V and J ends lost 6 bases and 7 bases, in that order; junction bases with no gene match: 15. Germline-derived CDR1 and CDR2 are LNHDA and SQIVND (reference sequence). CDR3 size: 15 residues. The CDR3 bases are TGTGCCAGTAGGGAGTGGGCGGGAGAAGCAGGAGAGCAGTACTTC. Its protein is CASREWAGEAGEQYF.